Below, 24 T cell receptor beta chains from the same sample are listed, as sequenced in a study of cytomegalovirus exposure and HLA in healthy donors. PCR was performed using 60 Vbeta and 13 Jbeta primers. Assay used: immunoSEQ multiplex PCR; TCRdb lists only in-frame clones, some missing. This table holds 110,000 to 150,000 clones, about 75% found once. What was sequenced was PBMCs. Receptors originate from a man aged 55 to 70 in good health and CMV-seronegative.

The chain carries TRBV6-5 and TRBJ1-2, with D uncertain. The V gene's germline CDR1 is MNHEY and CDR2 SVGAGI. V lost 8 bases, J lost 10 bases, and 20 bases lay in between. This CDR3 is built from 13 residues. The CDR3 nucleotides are TGTGCCAGCCTGTTTCGGAGTACTATGGCCTACACCTTC. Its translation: CASLFRSTMAYTF.

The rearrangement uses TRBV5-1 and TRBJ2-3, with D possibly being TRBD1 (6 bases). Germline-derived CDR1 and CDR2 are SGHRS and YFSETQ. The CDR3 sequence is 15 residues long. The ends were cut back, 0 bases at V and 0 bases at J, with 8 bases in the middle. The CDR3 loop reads CASSLDRVSTDTQYF. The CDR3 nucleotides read TGCGCCAGCAGCTTGGACAGGGTTAGCACAGATACGCAGTATTTT.

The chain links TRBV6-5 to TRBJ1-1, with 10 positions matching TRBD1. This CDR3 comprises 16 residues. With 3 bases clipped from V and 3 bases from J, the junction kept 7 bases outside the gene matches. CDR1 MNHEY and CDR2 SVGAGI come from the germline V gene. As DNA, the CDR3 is TGTGCCAGCAGTTATTACGAAGGGACAGGGGACACTGAAGCTTTCTTT. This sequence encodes CASSYYEGTGDTEAFF.

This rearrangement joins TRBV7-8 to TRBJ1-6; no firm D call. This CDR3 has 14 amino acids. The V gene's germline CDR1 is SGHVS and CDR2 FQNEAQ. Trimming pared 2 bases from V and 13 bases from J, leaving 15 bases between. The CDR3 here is CASSLPGTRIPLHF. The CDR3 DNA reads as TGTGCCAGCAGCTTACCTGGCACCAGGATCCCCCTCCACTTT.

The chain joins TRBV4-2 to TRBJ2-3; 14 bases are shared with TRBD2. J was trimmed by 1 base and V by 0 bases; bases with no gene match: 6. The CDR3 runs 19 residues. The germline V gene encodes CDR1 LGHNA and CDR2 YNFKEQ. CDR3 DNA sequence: TGTGCCAGCAGCCAAGAGACTAGCGGGAGGGCCGAGGGCACAGATACGCAGTATTTT. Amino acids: CASSQETSGRAEGTDTQYF.

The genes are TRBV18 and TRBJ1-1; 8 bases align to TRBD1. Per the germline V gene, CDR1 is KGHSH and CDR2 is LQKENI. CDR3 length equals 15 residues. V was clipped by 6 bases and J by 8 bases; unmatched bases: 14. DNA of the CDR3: TGTGCCAGCTCCGCCAAGACAGGGGAGATGCTGGAAGCTTTCTTT. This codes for CASSAKTGEMLEAFF. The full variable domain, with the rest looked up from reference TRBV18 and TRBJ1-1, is NAGVMQNPRHLVRRRGQEARLRCSPMKGHSHVYWYRQLPEEGLKFMVYLQKENIIDESGMPKERFSAEFPKEGPSILRIQQVVRGDSAAYFCASSAKTGEMLEAFFGQGTRLTVV.

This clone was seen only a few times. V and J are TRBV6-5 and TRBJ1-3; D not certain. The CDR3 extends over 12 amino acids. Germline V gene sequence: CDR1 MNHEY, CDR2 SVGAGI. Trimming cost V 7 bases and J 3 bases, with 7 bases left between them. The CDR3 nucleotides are TGTGCCAGCACCGGGGTTGGAAACACCATATATTTT. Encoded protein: CASTGVGNTIYF.

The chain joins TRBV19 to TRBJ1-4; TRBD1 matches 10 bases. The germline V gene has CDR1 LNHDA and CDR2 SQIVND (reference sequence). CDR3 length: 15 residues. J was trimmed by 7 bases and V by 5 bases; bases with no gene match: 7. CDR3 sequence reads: CASSVSTGGSEKLFF. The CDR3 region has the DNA TGTGCCAGTAGTGTTTCGACAGGGGGCAGTGAAAAACTGTTTTTT.

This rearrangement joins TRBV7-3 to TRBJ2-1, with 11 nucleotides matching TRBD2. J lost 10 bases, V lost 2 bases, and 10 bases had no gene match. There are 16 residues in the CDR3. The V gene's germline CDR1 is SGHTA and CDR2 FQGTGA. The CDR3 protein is CASSLVAGGKKGEQFF. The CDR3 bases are TGTGCCAGCAGCTTAGTAGCGGGAGGGAAAAAGGGCGAGCAGTTCTTC.

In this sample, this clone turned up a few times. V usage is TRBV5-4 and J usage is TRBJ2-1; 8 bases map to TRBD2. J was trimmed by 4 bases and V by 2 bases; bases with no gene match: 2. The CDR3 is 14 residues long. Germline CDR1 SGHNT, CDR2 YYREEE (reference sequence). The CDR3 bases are TGTGCCAGCAGCTTTAGCGGGGCTTACAATGAGCAGTTCTTC. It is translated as CASSFSGAYNEQFF.

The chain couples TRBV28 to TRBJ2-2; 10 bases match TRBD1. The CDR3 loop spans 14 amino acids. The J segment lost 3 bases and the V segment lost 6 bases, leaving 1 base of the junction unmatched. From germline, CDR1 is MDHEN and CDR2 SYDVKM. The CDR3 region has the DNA TGTGCCAGCAGGGGGACAGGGGACACCGGGGAGCTGTTTTTT. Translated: CASRGTGDTGELFF. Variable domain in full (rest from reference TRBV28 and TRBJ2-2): DVKVTQSSRYLVKRTGEKVFLECVQDMDHENMFWYRQDPGLGLRLIYFSYDVKMKEKGDIPEGYSVSREKKERFSLILESASTNQTSMYLCASRGTGDTGELFFGEGSRLTVL.

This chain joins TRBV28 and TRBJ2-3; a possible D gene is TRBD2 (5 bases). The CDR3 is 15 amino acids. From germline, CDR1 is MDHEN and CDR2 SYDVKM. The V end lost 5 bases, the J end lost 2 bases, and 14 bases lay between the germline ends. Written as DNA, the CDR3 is TGTGCCAGCAGTCCCCCCCGGGATGTCACAGATACGCAGTATTTT. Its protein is CASSPPRDVTDTQYF.

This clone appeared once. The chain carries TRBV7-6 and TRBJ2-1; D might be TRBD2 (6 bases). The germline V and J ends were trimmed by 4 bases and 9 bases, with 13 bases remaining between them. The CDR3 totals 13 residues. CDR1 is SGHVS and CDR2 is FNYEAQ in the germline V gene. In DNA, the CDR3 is TGTGCCAGCAGCTCAATATTGGGGGGTGAGCAGTTCTTC. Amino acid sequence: CASSSILGGEQFF.

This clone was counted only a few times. CDR3 DNA sequence: TGTGCCAGCTCACCCCCCGACAGGCTGAACACTGAAGCTTTCTTT. This translates into CASSPPDRLNTEAFF. The J gene is TRBJ1-1, the V gene TRBV18, with D tentatively TRBD1 (6 bases). Germline V gene lookup returns CDR1 KGHSH and CDR2 LQKENI. Trimming shortened V by 3 bases and J by 0 bases, and 11 bases separated the two germline ends. This CDR3 comprises 15 residues.

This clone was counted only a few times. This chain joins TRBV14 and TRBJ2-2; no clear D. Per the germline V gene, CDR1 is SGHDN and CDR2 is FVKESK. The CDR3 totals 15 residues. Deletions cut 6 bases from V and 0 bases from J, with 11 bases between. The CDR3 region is CASSVNSANTGELFF. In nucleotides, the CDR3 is TGTGCCAGCAGTGTTAATTCCGCGAACACCGGGGAGCTGTTTTTT.

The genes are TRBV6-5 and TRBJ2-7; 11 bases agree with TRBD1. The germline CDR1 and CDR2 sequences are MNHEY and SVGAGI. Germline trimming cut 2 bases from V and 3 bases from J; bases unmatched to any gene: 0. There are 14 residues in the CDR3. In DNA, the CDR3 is TGTGCCAGCAGTTACGGGACAGGGGGCTACGAGCAGTACTTC. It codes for CASSYGTGGYEQYF.

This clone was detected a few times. Here the CDR3 reads CAISESRQGLVNYGYTF. The CDR3 coding sequence is TGTGCCATCAGTGAGTCGCGGCAGGGGCTCGTTAACTATGGCTACACCTTC. The V gene is TRBV10-3, the J gene TRBJ1-2; a possible D gene is TRBD1 (6 bases). The germline V gene has CDR1 ENHRY and CDR2 SYGVKD. V was trimmed by 0 bases and J by 1 base, leaving 15 bases between them. The CDR3 loop spans 17 amino acids.

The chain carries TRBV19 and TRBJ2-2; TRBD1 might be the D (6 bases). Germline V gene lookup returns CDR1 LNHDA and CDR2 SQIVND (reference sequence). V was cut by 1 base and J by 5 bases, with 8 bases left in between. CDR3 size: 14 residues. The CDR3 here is CASSIAQGTGELFF. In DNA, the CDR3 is TGTGCCAGTAGTATAGCACAGGGAACCGGGGAGCTGTTTTTT.

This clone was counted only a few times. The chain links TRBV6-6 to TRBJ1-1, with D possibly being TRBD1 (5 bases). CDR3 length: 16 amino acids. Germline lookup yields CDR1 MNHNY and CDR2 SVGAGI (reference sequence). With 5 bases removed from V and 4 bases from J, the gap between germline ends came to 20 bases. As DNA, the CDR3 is TGTGCCAGCAGTCCGAGATGGGAGGGGACGAGCACTGAAGCTTTCTTT. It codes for CASSPRWEGTSTEAFF.

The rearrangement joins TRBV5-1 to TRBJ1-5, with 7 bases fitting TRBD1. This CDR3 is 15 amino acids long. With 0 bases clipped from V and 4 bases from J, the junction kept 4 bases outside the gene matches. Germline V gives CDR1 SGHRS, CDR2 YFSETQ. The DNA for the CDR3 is TGCGCCAGCAGCTTGGATTCAGGGGGGAATCAGCCCCAGCATTTT. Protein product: CASSLDSGGNQPQHF.

In nucleotides, the CDR3 is TGTGCCAGCAGTTTAGATGAGGGAGGGGACACTGAAGCTTTCTTT. It is translated as CASSLDEGGDTEAFF. V usage is TRBV27 and J usage is TRBJ1-1, with D possibly TRBD1 on 5 matching bases. The CDR3 runs 15 residues. The V gene lost 2 bases and the J gene lost 3 bases, with 13 bases spanning the gap. Germline-derived CDR1 and CDR2 are MNHEY and SMNVEV (reference sequence).

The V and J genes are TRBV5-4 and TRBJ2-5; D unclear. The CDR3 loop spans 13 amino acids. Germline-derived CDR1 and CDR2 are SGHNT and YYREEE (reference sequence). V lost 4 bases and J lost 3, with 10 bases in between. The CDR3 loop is CASSLTYEETQYF. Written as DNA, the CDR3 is TGTGCCAGCAGCCTCACATATGAAGAGACCCAGTACTTC.

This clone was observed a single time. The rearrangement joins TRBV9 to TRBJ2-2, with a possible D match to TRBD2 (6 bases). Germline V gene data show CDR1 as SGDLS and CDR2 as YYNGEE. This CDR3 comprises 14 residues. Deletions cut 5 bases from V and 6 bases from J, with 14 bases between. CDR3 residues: CASRNSGNSGELFF. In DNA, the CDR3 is TGTGCCAGCAGAAATAGCGGTAACTCCGGGGAGCTGTTTTTT.

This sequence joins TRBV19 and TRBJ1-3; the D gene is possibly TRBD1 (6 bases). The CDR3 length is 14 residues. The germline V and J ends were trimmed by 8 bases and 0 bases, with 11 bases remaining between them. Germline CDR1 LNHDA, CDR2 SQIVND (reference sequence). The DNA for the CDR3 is TGTGCCAGTGCCCTGGACAGCTCTGGAAACACCATATATTTT. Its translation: CASALDSSGNTIYF.